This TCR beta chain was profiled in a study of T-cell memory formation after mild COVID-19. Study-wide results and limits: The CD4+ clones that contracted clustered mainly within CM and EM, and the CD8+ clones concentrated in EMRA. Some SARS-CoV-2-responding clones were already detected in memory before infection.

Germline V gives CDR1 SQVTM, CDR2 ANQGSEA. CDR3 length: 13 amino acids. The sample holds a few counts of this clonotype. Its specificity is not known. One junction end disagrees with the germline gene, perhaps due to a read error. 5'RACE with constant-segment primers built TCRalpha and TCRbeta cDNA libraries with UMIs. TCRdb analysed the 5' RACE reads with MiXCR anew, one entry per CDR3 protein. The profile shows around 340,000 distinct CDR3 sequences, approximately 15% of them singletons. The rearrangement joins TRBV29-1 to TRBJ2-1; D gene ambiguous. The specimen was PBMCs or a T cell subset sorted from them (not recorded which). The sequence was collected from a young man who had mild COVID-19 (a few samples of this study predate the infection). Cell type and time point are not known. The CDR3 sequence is CSVERSSYNDQFF. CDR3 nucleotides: TGCAGCGTTGAACGGAGCTCCTACAATGATCAGTTCTTC.